Listed below are T cell receptor beta chains from one sample, sequenced in a study of cytomegalovirus exposure and HLA in healthy donors. Libraries were prepared by immunoSEQ multiplex PCR; TCRdb keeps only in-frame clonotypes and omits some of them. The top ten clones hold approximately 6% of a sample with roughly 60,000 clones, about 95% of them seen once. The sequenced material came from PBMCs. The receptors stem from a woman under 30 in good health and CMV-seropositive. Each CDR3 is given with its conserved first and last residue. D genes are given only for firm matches. The listing skips clone size in some rows; elsewhere it reads once, few, many or a size class.

TRBV7-8	NA	NA	TRBJ1-5	CASSRPGGEGSNQPQHF	TGTGCCAGCAGCCGCCCCGGCGGGGAGGGTAGCAATCAGCCCCAGCATTTT
TRBV7-8	once	TRBD1	TRBJ2-1	CASSQRQGPSYNEQFF	TGTGCCAGCAGCCAGAGACAGGGACCCTCCTACAATGAGCAGTTCTTC
TRBV13	NA	TRBD2	TRBJ2-1	CASSVSPGTSGTIDSYNEQFF	TGTGCCAGCAGCGTAAGTCCCGGGACTAGCGGAACAATCGACTCCTACAATGAGCAGTTCTTC
TRBV4-1	NA	TRBD2	TRBJ2-7	CASSQVLTSGRGYEQYF	TGCGCCAGCAGCCAAGTTCTGACTAGCGGGAGAGGGTACGAGCAGTACTTC
TRBV7-8	NA	NA	TRBJ1-1	CASSLQGVGEAFF	TGTGCCAGCAGCTTACAGGGTGTGGGTGAAGCTTTCTTT
TRBV4-3	NA	NA	TRBJ1-6	CASSQAAGAGPLHF	TGCGCCAGCAGCCAAGCGGCAGGCGCGGGACCCCTCCACTTT
TRBV7-2	NA	TRBD2	TRBJ2-7	CASSASGTRIYEQYF	TGTGCCAGCAGCGCCTCCGGGACTAGAATCTACGAGCAGTACTTC
TRBV28	NA	NA	TRBJ1-4	CASSLQGWLGTNEKLFF	TGTGCCAGCAGTTTACAGGGTTGGTTGGGAACTAATGAAAAACTGTTTTTT
TRBV6-1	NA	TRBD1	TRBJ2-1	CASSDRQGANEQFF	TGTGCCAGCAGTGACCGCCAGGGGGCTAATGAGCAGTTCTTC
TRBV28	NA	TRBD1	TRBJ1-2	CASTPPGQGYYGYTF	TGTGCCAGCACCCCCCCTGGACAGGGGTACTATGGCTACACCTTC
TRBV6-1	NA	NA	TRBJ1-4	CASSPRQYEEKLFF	TGTGCCAGCAGTCCCAGACAGTACGAAGAAAAACTGTTTTTT
TRBV28	once	NA	TRBJ1-6	CASSLHSEGNSPLHF	TGTGCCAGCAGTTTACACAGCGAGGGTAATTCACCCCTCCACTTT
TRBV7-6	NA	TRBD1	TRBJ2-7	CASSQIPGTGPGSYEQYF	TGTGCCAGCAGCCAAATTCCCGGGACAGGTCCAGGCTCCTACGAGCAGTACTTC
TRBV10-3	NA	TRBD2	TRBJ2-6	CATGLAAISGANVLTF	TGTGCCACCGGACTAGCGGCCATCTCTGGGGCCAACGTCCTGACTTTC
TRBV11-2	NA	NA	TRBJ2-3	CASSPGFRGTDTQYF	TGTGCCAGCAGCCCCGGGTTCCGGGGCACAGATACGCAGTATTTT
TRBV29-1	NA	TRBD1	TRBJ2-3	CSVEGGQGGTDTQYF	TGCAGCGTTGAGGGGGGACAGGGAGGCACAGATACGCAGTATTTT
TRBV10-1	NA	NA	TRBJ1-1	CASCPQGRANTEAFF	TGCGCCAGCTGTCCCCAGGGCAGGGCGAACACTGAAGCTTTCTTT
TRBV6-6	NA	TRBD1	TRBJ2-5	CASSPLWDRDSTQYF	TGTGCCAGCAGTCCCCTCTGGGACAGGGATTCGACCCAGTACTTC
TRBV6-1	once	NA	TRBJ2-6	CASMRGSGANVLTF	TGTGCCAGCATGAGGGGGTCTGGGGCCAACGTCCTGACTTTC
TRBV5-5	NA	NA	TRBJ2-5	CASSSPGWVGETQYF	TGTGCCAGCAGCTCACCAGGGTGGGTAGGAGAGACCCAGTACTTC
TRBV27	NA	TRBD2	TRBJ2-7	CASRRTSGIYEQYF	TGTGCCAGCAGGAGGACTAGCGGGATCTACGAGCAGTACTTC
TRBV7-9	NA	NA	TRBJ2-5	CASSQTVRTQYF	TGTGCCAGCAGCCAAACCGTTAGGACCCAGTACTTC
TRBV9	NA	NA	TRBJ2-2	CASSPSRLLSGELFF	TGTGCCAGCAGCCCCAGCAGGCTCCTCTCCGGGGAGCTGTTTTTT
TRBV7-2	NA	NA	TRBJ2-1	CASSLVSYNEQFF	TGTGCCAGCAGCTTAGTGTCGTACAATGAGCAGTTCTTC
TRBV11-2	once	TRBD2	TRBJ2-3	CASSWRTSGGAADTQYF	TGTGCCAGCAGCTGGAGGACTAGCGGGGGGGCCGCAGATACGCAGTATTTT
TRBV2	NA	NA	TRBJ2-1	CASRWGPDRNEQFF	TGTGCCAGCAGATGGGGCCCGGACCGCAATGAGCAGTTCTTC
TRBV27	NA	NA	TRBJ2-2	CASSPRVAETTGELFF	TGTGCCAGCAGTCCCCGGGTAGCGGAGACCACCGGGGAGCTGTTTTTT
TRBV18	NA	NA	TRBJ2-7	CASSPPTSNLREQYF	TGTGCCAGCTCACCACCCACTAGTAATTTAAGGGAGCAGTACTTC
TRBV18	NA	NA	TRBJ2-5	CASSPGGFQETQYF	TGTGCCAGCTCACCTGGGGGGTTCCAAGAGACCCAGTACTTC
TRBV28	few	NA	TRBJ1-2	CASEVSPHGGYTF	TGTGCCAGCGAGGTTTCCCCACATGGTGGCTACACCTTC
TRBV12-5	NA	TRBD1	TRBJ2-7	CATLVGTGIYEQYF	TGTGCTACACTAGTCGGGACAGGGATATACGAGCAGTACTTC
TRBV27	few	NA	TRBJ2-7	CASSLRLAPSREQYF	TGTGCCAGCAGTTTAAGGCTAGCGCCGTCCCGGGAGCAGTACTTC
TRBV7-2	NA	NA	TRBJ1-1	CASSLGSGLNTEAFF	TGTGCCAGCAGCTTAGGCTCAGGACTTAACACTGAAGCTTTCTTT
TRBV5-4	NA	NA	TRBJ2-7	CASSLADRLYEQYF	TGTGCCAGCAGCTTGGCCGACAGACTTTACGAGCAGTACTTC
TRBV28	NA	NA	TRBJ1-1	CASISVTEMNTEAFF	TGTGCCAGCATTTCCGTAACAGAGATGAACACTGAAGCTTTCTTT
TRBV6-4	NA	TRBD1	TRBJ1-5	CASGRTGRSNQPQHF	TGTGCCAGCGGACGGACAGGACGGAGCAATCAGCCCCAGCATTTT
TRBV6-1	NA	NA	TRBJ1-3	CASSERSGNTIYF	TGTGCCAGCAGTGAACGGTCTGGAAACACCATATATTTT
TRBV5-4	NA	NA	TRBJ2-1	CASSLYLQSYNEQFF	TGTGCCAGCAGCTTGTATCTGCAGTCCTACAATGAGCAGTTCTTC
TRBV2	NA	TRBD2	TRBJ2-2	CASSELAGTSGSDGELFF	TGTGCCAGCAGTGAATTGGCTGGGACTAGCGGGAGTGACGGGGAGCTGTTTTTT
TRBV9	NA	NA	TRBJ2-1	CASSVAYSLIYNEQFF	TGTGCCAGCAGCGTAGCTTACAGCCTAATCTACAATGAGCAGTTCTTC
TRBV30	NA	TRBD1	TRBJ1-2	CAWRGMGDRGLHGYTF	TGTGCCTGGAGGGGTATGGGGGACAGGGGCCTCCATGGCTACACCTTC
TRBV6-1	NA	TRBD1	TRBJ1-1	CASSEAMVTGGMLTEAFF	TGTGCCAGCAGTGAAGCAATGGTGACAGGGGGGATGTTAACTGAAGCTTTCTTT
TRBV6-1	NA	TRBD1	TRBJ2-7	CASNRGHEQYF	TGTGCCAGTAACAGGGGGCACGAGCAGTACTTC
TRBV4-1	NA	TRBD2	TRBJ2-3	CASSILAGSTDTQYF	TGCGCCAGCAGCATACTAGCGGGGAGCACAGATACGCAGTATTTT
TRBV5-6	NA	NA	TRBJ1-6	CASSSGDSPYSPLHF	TGTGCCAGCAGCAGTGGCGACAGCCCTTATTCACCCCTCCACTTT
TRBV7-8	NA	NA	TRBJ2-2	CASSLGSGGNTGELFF	TGTGCCAGCAGCTTAGGGTCCGGGGGTAATACCGGGGAGCTGTTTTTT
TRBV2	NA	NA	TRBJ2-6	CASSESGIGSGANVLTF	TGTGCCAGCAGTGAATCAGGGATTGGCTCTGGGGCCAACGTCCTGACTTTC
TRBV20-1	NA	TRBD1	TRBJ2-7	CSAAGTGRKYF	TGCAGTGCCGCCGGGACAGGGAGGAAGTACTTC
TRBV28	once	NA	TRBJ2-7	CASKGHRYEQYF	TGTGCCAGCAAGGGACATCGATACGAGCAGTACTTC
TRBV18	NA	NA	TRBJ1-2	CASSSTGEGGYTF	TGTGCCAGCTCATCAACCGGGGAAGGCGGCTACACCTTC
TRBV6-1	NA	TRBD1	TRBJ1-1	CASSAWDRPNTEAFF	TGTGCCAGCAGTGCCTGGGACAGACCTAACACTGAAGCTTTCTTT
TRBV28	NA	NA	TRBJ2-4	CASSSGPGVQYF	TGTGCCAGCAGTTCAGGCCCAGGGGTTCAGTACTTC